These 25 T cell receptor beta chains were all obtained from the same sample, sequenced in a study of shared clonotypes between healthy human individuals (dated by TCRdb to 2020 to 2021). Libraries were constructed by the immunoSEQ multiplex PCR assay. TCRdb retrieved this table from immuneACCESS and kept in-frame rearrangements only. Not all clones are present; in checked studies, unresolved V genes account for under half, and no reason is known for the remainder. A total of hundreds of thousands of clones appear in this sample, over 65% of them only once. The ten largest clonotypes hold about 1.8% of the sample. The sequenced material came from memory CD4+ T cells sorted from blood. The cell subset or site label of this sample denotes: CD45RA-negative fraction. The receptor source for this set is a woman under 40 in good health.

V and J are TRBV27 and TRBJ2-1; 9 bases line up with TRBD2. CDR1 and CDR2 from the germline V gene are MNHEY and SMNVEV (reference sequence). The CDR3 runs to 17 residues. The V and J ends lost 5 bases and 0 bases, in that order; junction bases with no gene match: 8. CDR3 amino acids: CASSRGLAQSSYNEQFF. The CDR3 DNA reads as TGTGCCAGCAGTCGCGGACTAGCGCAAAGCTCCTACAATGAGCAGTTCTTC.

V and J are TRBV6-1 and TRBJ2-3, with 7 bases identical to TRBD1. CDR3 size: 15 residues. Germline V lookup: CDR1 MNHNS, CDR2 SASEGT. The V segment lost 4 bases and the J segment 0 bases; nucleotides outside the gene matches: 4. CDR3 in DNA: TGTGCCAGCAGTGTCACAGGGGCCAGCACAGATACGCAGTATTTT. It is translated as CASSVTGASTDTQYF.

The V gene is TRBV27, the J gene TRBJ1-2; D unresolved. From germline, CDR1 is MNHEY and CDR2 SMNVEV (reference sequence). This CDR3 has 14 residues. Trimming left V 4 bases short and J 4 bases short, with 13 bases between. DNA for the CDR3: TGTGCCAGCAGTTCAATGCGGTCTCCCTATGGCTACACCTTC. The encoded protein is CASSSMRSPYGYTF.

The V gene is TRBV4-1, the J gene TRBJ2-7; the match to TRBD2 covers 10 bases. The CDR3 has 17 amino acids. V lost 0 bases, J lost 4 bases, and 9 bases stayed unmatched. Germline CDR1 reads MGHRA; CDR2 reads YSYEKL. The CDR3 region is CASSQEEIFSGRYEQYF. CDR3 DNA sequence: TGCGCCAGCAGCCAAGAAGAAATTTTTAGCGGGAGGTACGAGCAGTACTTC.

The rearrangement links TRBV25-1 to TRBJ2-2; D unclear. Trimming took 6 bases from V and 3 from J, leaving 5 bases between them. The CDR3 sequence is 12 residues long. Germline V gives CDR1 MGHDK, CDR2 SYGVNS. Here the CDR3 reads CASSAHTGELFF. CDR3 nucleotide sequence: TGTGCCAGCAGCGCACACACCGGGGAGCTGTTTTTT.

The chain is built from TRBV5-1 and TRBJ2-7; D may correspond to TRBD1 or TRBD2 (5 bases each). Trimming left V 4 bases short and J 2 bases short, with 13 bases between. Germline assignment: CDR1 SGHRS and CDR2 YFSETQ. The CDR3 is 14 residues long. As DNA, the CDR3 is TGCGCCAGCAGCCAGGTAGGGACCCCCTACGAGCAGTACTTC. Translation: CASSQVGTPYEQYF.

The chain has TRBV2 and TRBJ2-7; weak D call: TRBD2 (6 bases). The germline V gene has CDR1 SNHLY and CDR2 FYNNEI. V was pared by 3 bases and J by 0 bases, with 12 bases between. The CDR3 loop spans 15 amino acids. CDR3 loop: CASSDSSAGSYEQYF. DNA for the CDR3: TGTGCCAGCAGTGACTCTAGCGCTGGCTCCTACGAGCAGTACTTC.

The chain carries TRBV13 and TRBJ1-1, with D possibly being TRBD1 (6 bases). The V gene lost 4 bases and the J gene lost 0 bases, with 9 bases spanning the gap. This CDR3 is built from 14 residues. Germline CDR1 and CDR2: PRHDT and FYEKMQ (reference sequence). In DNA form, the CDR3 reads TGTGCCAGCAGCTCCACAGGGCTGAACACTGAAGCTTTCTTT. It specifies CASSSTGLNTEAFF.

This rearrangement joins TRBV6-4 to TRBJ2-3; a weak D match, TRBD2 (6 bases). The CDR3 runs 15 residues. The germline V and J ends were trimmed by 3 bases and 2 bases, with 12 bases remaining between them. Germline values: CDR1 MRHNA, CDR2 SNTAGT. The CDR3 DNA reads as TGTGCCAGCAGTGAAGTGGGAGGAGTCACAGATACGCAGTATTTT. Translated: CASSEVGGVTDTQYF.

The chain links TRBV29-1 to TRBJ2-7; TRBD2 agrees at 7 bases. Germline trimming cut 0 bases from V and 6 bases from J; bases unmatched to any gene: 8. This CDR3 has 14 amino acids. Germline CDR1 SQVTM, CDR2 ANQGSEA. The CDR3 region is CSVEDGRGVGEQYF. Here the CDR3 DNA reads TGCAGCGTTGAAGACGGCCGGGGGGTCGGCGAGCAGTACTTC.

The genes are TRBV2 and TRBJ1-5; D is undetermined. The ends were cut back, 7 bases at V and 0 bases at J, with 10 bases in the middle. From germline, CDR1 is SNHLY and CDR2 FYNNEI. The CDR3 consists of 14 residues. The CDR3, as DNA: TGTGCCAGCACCCTTGTTTATAGCAATCAGCCCCAGCATTTT. It encodes CASTLVYSNQPQHF.

The chain links TRBV6-4 to TRBJ2-5, with 8 bases fitting TRBD2. From germline, CDR1 is MRHNA and CDR2 SNTAGT. With 5 bases clipped from V and 3 bases from J, the junction kept 8 bases outside the gene matches. The CDR3 is 15 amino acids. The CDR3 protein is CASSPRAGVKETQYF. The CDR3 DNA sequence: TGTGCCAGCAGTCCCAGAGCGGGAGTAAAAGAGACCCAGTACTTC.

V and J are TRBV28 and TRBJ1-4, with TRBD1 as a possible D gene (5 bases). Trimming shortened V by 7 bases and J by 8 bases, and 14 bases separated the two germline ends. The germline V gene has CDR1 MDHEN and CDR2 SYDVKM. This CDR3 contains 13 residues. The CDR3 nucleotides are TGTGCCAGCAAAGGGTCCGGGGCCGAAAAACTGTTTTTT. This encodes CASKGSGAEKLFF.

This clone has just one count. In the same sample, other DNA sequences code for this CDR3. The V and J genes are TRBV18 and TRBJ2-7; D may be TRBD1 (5 bases). From germline, CDR1 is KGHSH and CDR2 LQKENI. The CDR3 runs 14 residues. V was cut by 3 bases and J by 0 bases, with 9 bases left in between. The CDR3 loop is CASSPDSSSYEQYF. The CDR3 DNA is TGTGCCAGCTCACCTGACAGTTCCTCCTACGAGCAGTACTTC.

The CDR3 spells CASTRWASGLYQETQYF. CDR3 coding DNA: TGTGCCAGCACCCGGTGGGCTAGCGGATTGTACCAAGAGACCCAGTACTTC. The V and J genes are TRBV7-9 and TRBJ2-5; 7 bases map to TRBD2. The CDR3 spans 17 residues. Trimming at V came to 7 bases and at J to 0 bases, leaving 14 bases not matched to a gene. Germline V lookup: CDR1 SEHNR, CDR2 FQNEAQ (reference sequence).

The chain couples TRBV5-1 to TRBJ2-7, with unresolved D. The V gene's germline CDR1 is SGHRS and CDR2 YFSETQ. Trimming shortened V by 1 base and J by 1 base, and 12 bases separated the two germline ends. The CDR3 is 15 residues long. The CDR3, as DNA: TGCGCCAGCAGCTTGTGGGCAGGTTCGTCCTACGAGCAGTACTTC. This translates into CASSLWAGSSYEQYF.

This chain joins TRBV2 and TRBJ1-5; TRBD1 agrees at 8 bases. Unmatched junction bases numbered 7, after V lost 7 bases and J lost 2 bases. The CDR3 extends over 15 amino acids. Germline V lookup: CDR1 SNHLY, CDR2 FYNNEI. CDR3 in DNA: TGTGCCAGCAACTCTGACAGGGGCGGCAATCAGCCCCAGCATTTT. Its protein product is CASNSDRGGNQPQHF.

V usage is TRBV4-2 and J usage is TRBJ1-1, with a tentative D call TRBD1 (5 bases). The germline V gene has CDR1 LGHNA and CDR2 YNFKEQ. The CDR3 has 14 amino acids. With 5 bases removed from V and 3 bases from J, the gap between germline ends came to 13 bases. CDR3 DNA sequence: TGTGCCAGCAGCGAAGGGGATTGGGACACTGAAGCTTTCTTT. Its translation: CASSEGDWDTEAFF.

This clone has only a few counts. The V call is TRBV25-1, the J call TRBJ1-5; a weak D match, TRBD1 (5 bases). V was shortened by 8 bases and J by 2 bases, with 13 bases between the two germline ends. This CDR3 region has 14 residues. The germline V gene has CDR1 MGHDK and CDR2 SYGVNS. The CDR3 DNA follows: TGTGCCAGCTCCGGGCAGGGCGGCAATCAGCCCCAGCATTTT. Encoded protein: CASSGQGGNQPQHF. Using reference TRBV25-1 and TRBJ1-5 for the parts outside the CDR3, the full variable domain is EADIYQTPRYLVIGTGKKITLECSQTMGHDKMYWYQQDPGMELHLIHYSYGVNSTEKGDLSSESTVSRIRTEHFPLTLESARPSHTSQYLCASSGQGGNQPQHFGDGTRLSIL.

The chain couples TRBV19 to TRBJ1-1; D not certain. CDR3 size: 13 residues. V was pared by 6 bases and J by 1 base, with 9 bases between. CDR1 and CDR2 (germline): LNHDA, SQIVND (reference sequence). The CDR3 spells CASSPAPNTEAFF. The CDR3 DNA is TGTGCCAGTAGCCCCGCACCGAACACTGAAGCTTTCTTT. Variable domain in full (rest from reference TRBV19 and TRBJ1-1): DGGITQSPKYLFRKEGQNVTLSCEQNLNHDAMYWYRQDPGQGLRLIYYSQIVNDFQKGDIAEGYSVSREKKESFPLTVTSAQKNPTAFYLCASSPAPNTEAFFGQGTRLTVV.

The CDR3 coding sequence is TGTGCCAGCAGCCCCCGGGGACTGGAGACCCAGTACTTC. Translating gives CASSPRGLETQYF. The chain has TRBV7-9 and TRBJ2-5; perhaps TRBD2 as D (6 bases). The CDR3 extends over 13 amino acids. Trimming removed 5 bases from V and 5 bases from J, with 12 bases in between. Germline V CDR1 and CDR2: SEHNR, FQNEAQ (reference sequence). The entire variable domain, with the rest obtained from reference TRBV7-9 and TRBJ2-5, is as follows: DTGVSQNPRHKITKRGQNVTFRCDPISEHNRLYWYRQTLGQGPEFLTYFQNEAQLEKSRLLSDRFSAERPKGSFSTLEIQRTEQGDSAMYLCASSPRGLETQYFGPGTRLLVL.

V is TRBV19 and J is TRBJ2-7; tentatively, D is TRBD1 (6 bases). The V and J ends lost 7 bases and 0 bases respectively, with 16 bases between them. The CDR3 consists of 15 residues. CDR1 is LNHDA and CDR2 is SQIVND in the germline V gene (reference sequence). CDR3 in amino acids: CASKTSGHSSYEQYF. The CDR3 nucleotides are TGTGCCAGTAAAACTTCGGGACACAGCTCCTACGAGCAGTACTTC.

This rearrangement joins TRBV7-9 to TRBJ2-2; the D gene could be TRBD1 or TRBD2 (5 bases each). Germline V gene data show CDR1 as SEHNR and CDR2 as FQNEAQ (reference sequence). V lost 5 bases and J 5 bases, leaving 12 bases between the germline ends. This CDR3 comprises 14 residues. Here the CDR3 DNA reads TGTGCCAGCAGCCGGCAGGGAGAGACCGGGGAGCTGTTTTTT. This encodes CASSRQGETGELFF.

This chain links TRBV28 with TRBJ1-2; the D gene is possibly TRBD1 (6 bases). Looked up from germline, CDR1 is MDHEN and CDR2 is SYDVKM. Trimming took off 4 bases at V and 0 bases at J, with 12 bases between the two ends. This CDR3 spans 15 amino acids. The CDR3, as DNA: TGTGCCAGCAGTTGGGGGCAGAAAGCTAACTATGGCTACACCTTC. It translates to CASSWGQKANYGYTF.

As to this clone: The same CDR3 arises from other DNA sequences in this sample as well. The rearrangement uses TRBV9 and TRBJ2-7; no clear D. CDR1 and CDR2 (germline): SGDLS, YYNGEE. There are 13 residues in the CDR3. Trimming shortened V by 0 bases and J by 1 base, and 5 bases separated the two germline ends. DNA for the CDR3: TGTGCCAGCAGCGTAGTCCCGTCCTACGAGCAGTACTTC. Protein sequence: CASSVVPSYEQYF.